The rows below give T cell receptor beta chains drawn from one sample of a study of cytomegalovirus exposure and HLA in healthy donors. Clones were sequenced by immunoSEQ multiplex PCR, and TCRdb holds only the in-frame ones, with some missing. The table records 100,000 to 150,000 clones, roughly 80% of them present only once. The sample consisted of PBMCs. The receptors here all came from a man aged 25-45 years in good health and CMV-seronegative. Both conserved end residues are part of each CDR3. The order of the fields is D gene, CDR3 length, V gene, clone size, J gene, CDR3 protein, CDR3 DNA. A D gene is named only where the DNA matches it firmly. The listing skips clone size in some rows; elsewhere it reads once, few, many or a size class.

>.|14|TRBV9|.|TRBJ1-1
CASSVKTGATEAFF
TGTGCCAGCAGCGTAAAAACAGGCGCCACTGAAGCTTTCTTT
>TRBD1|18|TRBV9|.|TRBJ2-7
CASSVGEGTAGKSYEQYF
TGTGCCAGCAGCGTAGGCGAGGGGACAGCTGGTAAGTCCTACGAGCAGTACTTC
>TRBD1|15|TRBV14|.|TRBJ1-2
CASSQDLRTGVGYTF
TGTGCCAGCAGCCAAGATCTCCGGACAGGGGTTGGCTACACCTTC
>TRBD2|14|TRBV5-1|.|TRBJ2-7
CASSLTSVSREQYF
TGCGCCAGCAGCCTGACTAGCGTGTCCCGCGAGCAGTACTTC
>TRBD2|13|TRBV7-3|.|TRBJ2-2
CASSGGATGELFF
TGTGCCTCTAGCGGGGGGGCGACCGGGGAGCTGTTTTTT
>.|14|TRBV11-2|.|TRBJ2-7
CASSYGPQGYEQYF
TGTGCCAGCAGCTACGGCCCTCAGGGGTACGAGCAGTACTTC
>.|15|TRBV27|.|TRBJ1-3
CASSLRGGSGNTIYF
TGTGCCAGCAGTTTACGGGGTGGGTCTGGAAACACCATATATTTT
>.|17|TRBV5-4|.|TRBJ1-5
CASSLGTQGNSNQPQHF
TGTGCCAGCAGCCTCGGTACCCAGGGGAATAGCAATCAGCCCCAGCATTTT
>.|11|TRBV20-1|.|TRBJ1-1
CSVRGGTEAFF
TGCAGTGTCCGTGGGGGGACTGAAGCTTTCTTT
>.|12|TRBV7-2|.|TRBJ1-5
CASRQSNQPQHF
TGTGCCAGCAGGCAGAGCAATCAGCCCCAGCATTTT
>TRBD1|16|TRBV9|.|TRBJ1-3
CASSVAGQGYGNTIYF
TGTGCCAGCAGCGTAGCTGGACAGGGGTATGGAAACACCATATATTTT
>TRBD2|14|TRBV4-2|.|TRBJ2-5
CASSLGLELETQYF
TGTGCCAGCAGCCTGGGACTAGAGCTGGAGACCCAGTACTTC
>TRBD1|15|TRBV7-2|.|TRBJ1-4
CASSSDRARNEKLFF
TGTGCCAGCAGCTCCGACAGGGCCCGAAATGAAAAACTGTTTTTT
>TRBD2|15|TRBV7-6|.|TRBJ2-5
CASSLGLAGGETQYF
TGTGCCAGCAGCTTGGGACTAGCGGGGGGAGAGACCCAGTACTTC
>.|14|TRBV19|.|TRBJ1-2
CASSIGGGLYGYTF
TGTGCCAGTAGTATTGGTGGTGGACTCTATGGCTACACCTTC
>.|13|TRBV7-2|.|TRBJ1-1
CASSTGVNTEAFF
TGTGCCAGCAGCACAGGAGTTAACACTGAAGCTTTCTTT
>.|14|TRBV30|.|TRBJ1-1
CACDYDSMNTEAFF
TGTGCCTGCGACTACGATAGCATGAACACTGAAGCTTTCTTT
>.|15|TRBV19|.|TRBJ1-2
CASTHLTSGDFGYTF
TGTGCCAGCACCCATTTAACCTCAGGGGATTTCGGCTACACCTTC
>TRBD1|13|TRBV4-1|.|TRBJ1-1
CASRQGMNTEAFF
TGCGCCAGCAGACAGGGGATGAACACTGAAGCTTTCTTT
>TRBD2|16|TRBV11-2|few|TRBJ2-1
CASSERGLAGNNEQFF
TGTGCCAGCAGCGAACGCGGACTAGCGGGGAACAATGAGCAGTTCTTC
>.|13|TRBV28|few|TRBJ1-2
CASSSRWALGYTF
TGTGCCAGCAGTTCCCGATGGGCCTTGGGCTACACCTTC
>TRBD1|13|TRBV27|.|TRBJ1-5
CASSFGQGDPQHF
TGTGCCAGCAGTTTCGGACAGGGAGATCCCCAGCATTTT